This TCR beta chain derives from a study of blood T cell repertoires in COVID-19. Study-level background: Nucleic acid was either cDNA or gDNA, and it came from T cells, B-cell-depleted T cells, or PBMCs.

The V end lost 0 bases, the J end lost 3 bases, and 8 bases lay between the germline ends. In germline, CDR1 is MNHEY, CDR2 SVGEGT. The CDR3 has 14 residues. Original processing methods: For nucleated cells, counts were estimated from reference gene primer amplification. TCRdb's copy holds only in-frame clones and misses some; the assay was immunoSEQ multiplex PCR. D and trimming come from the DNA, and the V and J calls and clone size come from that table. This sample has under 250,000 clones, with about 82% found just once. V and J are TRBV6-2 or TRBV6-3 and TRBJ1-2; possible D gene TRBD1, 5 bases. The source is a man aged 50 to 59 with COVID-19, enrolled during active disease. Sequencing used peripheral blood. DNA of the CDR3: TGTGCCAGCAGTTACTCCGACAGTTACTATGGCTACACCTTC. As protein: CASSYSDSYYGYTF.